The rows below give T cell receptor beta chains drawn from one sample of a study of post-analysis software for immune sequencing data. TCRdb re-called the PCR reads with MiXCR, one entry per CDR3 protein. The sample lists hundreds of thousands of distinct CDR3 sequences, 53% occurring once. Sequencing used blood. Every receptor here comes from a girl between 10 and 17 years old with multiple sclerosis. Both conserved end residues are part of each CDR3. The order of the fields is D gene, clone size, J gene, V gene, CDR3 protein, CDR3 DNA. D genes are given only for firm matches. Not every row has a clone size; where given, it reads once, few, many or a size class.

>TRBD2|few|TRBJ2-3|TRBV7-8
CASSLRTRLRTDTQYF
TGTGCCAGCAGCCTGAGGACTAGGTTACGCACAGATACGCAGTATTTT
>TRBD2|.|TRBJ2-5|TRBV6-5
CASSGLAGVGTQYF
TGTGCCAGCAGTGGACTAGCGGGAGTGGGGACCCAGTACTTC
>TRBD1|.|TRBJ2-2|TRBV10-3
CAISDFQGAVTGELFF
TGTGCCATCAGTGATTTTCAGGGGGCGGTCACCGGGGAGCTGTTTTTT
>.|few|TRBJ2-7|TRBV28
CASSLFGRTYEQYF
TGTGCCAGCAGTTTATTCGGCAGGACCTACGAGCAGTACTTC
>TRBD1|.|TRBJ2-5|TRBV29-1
CSVSRGNAETQYF
TGCAGCGTATCCAGGGGGAATGCGGAGACCCAGTACTTC
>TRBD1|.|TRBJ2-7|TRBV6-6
CASRERQGDEQYF
TGTGCCAGCAGAGAGAGACAGGGAGACGAGCAGTACTTC
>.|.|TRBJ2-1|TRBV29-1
CSVLMLAGNEQFF
TGCAGCGTCCTCATGCTAGCCGGGAATGAGCAGTTCTTC
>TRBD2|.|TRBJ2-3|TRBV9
CASSGGGAESGGTQYF
TGTGCCAGCAGTGGGGGGGGAGCGGAATCCGGCGGTACGCAGTATTTT
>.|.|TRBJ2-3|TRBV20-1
CSARAGGRGTDTQYF
TGCAGTGCCCGCGCCGGGGGAAGAGGCACAGATACGCAGTATTTT
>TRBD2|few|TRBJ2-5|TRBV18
CASSPPGSYGGQETQYF
TGTGCCAGCTCACCACCGGGCTCATACGGGGGGCAAGAGACCCAGTACTTC
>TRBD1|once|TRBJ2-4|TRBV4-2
CASSSGTETKNIQYF
TGTGCCAGCAGCTCCGGGACAGAGACCAAAAACATTCAGTACTTC
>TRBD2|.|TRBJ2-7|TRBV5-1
CASSSASGRSYEQYF
TGCGCCAGCAGCTCGGCTAGCGGGAGGTCCTACGAGCAGTACTTC
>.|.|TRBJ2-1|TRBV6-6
CASSYTLANEQFF
TGTGCCAGCAGTTACACATTAGCAAATGAGCAGTTCTTC